These 17 T cell receptor beta chains were sequenced from one sample in a study of blood T cell repertoires in COVID-19. TCRdb keeps only in-frame clones here, not all; method: immunoSEQ multiplex PCR. The table includes roughly 100,000 clones, 75% to 90% detected once. The sample comprised peripheral blood. These receptors all come from a man at least 80 years old with acute or convalescent COVID-19.

The rearrangement links TRBV10-3 to TRBJ2-2, with D possibly matching TRBD2 (5 bases). Germline CDR1 and CDR2: ENHRY and SYGVKD. The length of the CDR3 is 15 residues. Trimming removed 1 base from V and 5 bases from J, with 11 bases in between. The CDR3 sequence is CAISEYGSPTGELFF. The CDR3 bases are TGTGCCATCAGTGAGTATGGGAGTCCGACCGGGGAGCTGTTTTTT.

The rearrangement links TRBV28 to TRBJ2-2; D remains ambiguous. Germline CDR1 and CDR2: MDHEN and SYDVKM. The CDR3 length is 14 residues. The V and J ends lost 3 bases and 7 bases respectively, with 12 bases between them. Here the CDR3 DNA reads TGTGCCAGCAGTTTTAGTTCCGTTGTCGGGGAGCTGTTTTTT. This gives the protein CASSFSSVVGELFF. Filled out from reference TRBV28 and TRBJ2-2, the complete variable domain reads DVKVTQSSRYLVKRTGEKVFLECVQDMDHENMFWYRQDPGLGLRLIYFSYDVKMKEKGDIPEGYSVSREKKERFSLILESASTNQTSMYLCASSFSSVVGELFFGEGSRLTVL.

This clone has only a few counts. V is TRBV27 and J is TRBJ1-2, with a tentative D call TRBD1 (6 bases). The CDR3 contains 14 residues. CDR1 and CDR2 (germline): MNHEY, SMNVEV (reference sequence). Trimming stripped 5 bases from V and 0 bases from J, with 10 bases between. The chain's CDR3 is CASSPRTANYGYTF. The CDR3 DNA follows: TGTGCCAGCAGTCCGCGGACAGCTAACTATGGCTACACCTTC.

The chain is built from TRBV5-4 and TRBJ1-5; 7 bases align to TRBD1. V trimming: 0 bases; J trimming: 4 bases; junction bases outside the gene matches: 1. The CDR3 runs 14 residues. The germline V gene encodes CDR1 SGHNT and CDR2 YYREEE (reference sequence). The CDR3 region has the DNA TGTGCCAGCAGCTTGGCAGGGGGGAATCAGCCCCAGCATTTT. Protein sequence: CASSLAGGNQPQHF.

This clone was observed a single time. The V call is TRBV18, the J call TRBJ1-5; D gene unclear. This CDR3 contains 13 residues. Germline-derived CDR1 and CDR2 are KGHSH and LQKENI. V shed 8 bases and J shed 4 bases, with 12 bases lying between them. CDR3 in amino acids: CASTSGGNQPQHF. The DNA for the CDR3 is TGTGCCAGCACATCAGGAGGGAATCAGCCCCAGCATTTT. Looking up the rest from reference TRBV18 and TRBJ1-5 gives the full variable domain: NAGVMQNPRHLVRRRGQEARLRCSPMKGHSHVYWYRQLPEEGLKFMVYLQKENIIDESGMPKERFSAEFPKEGPSILRIQQVVRGDSAAYFCASTSGGNQPQHFGDGTRLSIL.

The chain combines TRBV3-1 (or the pseudogene TRBV3-2) with TRBJ1-4; the D gene is possibly TRBD1 (6 bases). Deletions cut 5 bases from V and 3 bases from J, with 13 bases between. Germline-derived CDR1 and CDR2 are LGHDT and YNNKEL (reference sequence). The length of the CDR3 is 15 residues. The CDR3 DNA follows: TGTGCCAGCAGCGAGCAGGGGATCTCTAATGAAAAACTGTTTTTT. It translates to CASSEQGISNEKLFF.

CDR3 residues: CASSLANYGYTF. In DNA, the CDR3 is TGTGCCAGCAGTTTGGCCAACTATGGCTACACCTTC. V and J are TRBV12-3 or TRBV12-4 and TRBJ1-2; no clear D gene. Trimming left V 3 bases short and J 2 bases short, with 4 bases between. The CDR3 is 12 amino acids.

A single count supports this clone. The chain couples TRBV7-2 to TRBJ2-5, with a weak D call TRBD1 (5 bases). Germline V gene lookup returns CDR1 SGHTA and CDR2 FQGNSA. Trimming pared 5 bases from V and 5 bases from J, leaving 15 bases between. The CDR3 consists of 14 residues. CDR3 sequence reads: CASSPVGVGETQYF. CDR3 DNA: TGTGCCAGCAGCCCCGTAGGGGTTGGGGAGACCCAGTACTTC.

The rearrangement links TRBV6-2 or TRBV6-3 to TRBJ2-7, with D tentatively TRBD2 (7 bases). The V gene lost 6 bases and the J gene lost 3 bases, with 21 bases spanning the gap. Looked up from germline, CDR1 is MNHEY and CDR2 is SVGEGT. The CDR3 has 16 amino acids. The CDR3: CASSHRRGANLYEQYF. The DNA for the CDR3 is TGTGCCAGCAGCCACCGACGGGGGGCTAACCTCTACGAGCAGTACTTC.

This clone has just a few counts. The chain links TRBV5-1 to TRBJ2-7; D is unresolved. V was pared by 1 base and J by 3 bases, with 8 bases between. Germline V CDR1 and CDR2: SGHRS, YFSETQ. This CDR3 is 13 amino acids long. CDR3 nucleotides: TGCGCCAGCAGCTTGTCTGGGCTCTACGAGCAGTACTTC. This codes for CASSLSGLYEQYF.

This chain joins TRBV28 and TRBJ2-5; 7 positions match TRBD1. The CDR3 length is 14 residues. Germline V lookup: CDR1 MDHEN, CDR2 SYDVKM. The V and J ends lost 7 bases and 2 bases, in that order; junction bases with no gene match: 7. Here the CDR3 DNA reads TGTGCCAGCACCGGGACAGCCGCGCAAGAGACCCAGTACTTC. This encodes CASTGTAAQETQYF.

The chain recombines TRBV15 with TRBJ2-7; TRBD1 matches 7 bases. J gave up 9 bases and V 0 bases, and 11 bases lay outside the gene matches. CDR1 and CDR2 (germline): LNHNV, YYDKDF (reference sequence). The CDR3 has 15 residues. The CDR3 loop is CATSRDLGTAGGQYF. The CDR3 DNA is TGTGCCACCAGCAGAGATCTGGGGACAGCCGGTGGGCAGTACTTC.

This clone was found many times. The CDR3 bases are TGTGCCAGCAGTGATTCCCCGGGACTAGGGAGTGGGGCCTACGAGCAGTACTTC. This gives the protein CASSDSPGLGSGAYEQYF. The chain recombines TRBV28 with TRBJ2-7; 8 bases are a match to TRBD2. Trimming cost V 5 bases and J 2 bases; bases outside gene matches: 17. The CDR3 is made up of 18 amino acids. Germline V gives CDR1 MDHEN, CDR2 SYDVKM.

This rearrangement joins TRBV5-1 to TRBJ1-1; D gene unclear. The germline V gene encodes CDR1 SGHRS and CDR2 YFSETQ. The CDR3 length is 14 residues. Between the trimmed V and J ends, which lost 0 bases and 1 base, there was a span of 7 bases. CDR3 residues: CASSLVGQNTEAFF. CDR3 coding DNA: TGCGCCAGCAGCTTGGTGGGCCAGAACACTGAAGCTTTCTTT.

V gene TRBV4-2 combines with J gene TRBJ1-1; the match to TRBD1 covers 7 bases. The CDR3 is made up of 14 amino acids. CDR1 and CDR2 (germline): LGHNA, YNFKEQ. V shed 1 base and J 3 bases; nucleotides not matched to a gene: 2. CDR3 nucleotides: TGTGCCAGCAGCCAAGTCACAGGGGACACTGAAGCTTTCTTT. Translation gives CASSQVTGDTEAFF.

The chain links TRBV6-5 to TRBJ2-1; D perhaps matches TRBD2 (6 bases). The CDR3 contains 11 residues. V lost 4 bases, J lost 15 bases, and 13 bases lay in between. The germline CDR1 and CDR2 sequences are MNHEY and SVGAGI. The CDR3: CASSLTGGRFF. The CDR3 bases are TGTGCCAGCAGTTTAACAGGAGGGAGGTTCTTC.

This rearrangement joins TRBV6-2 or TRBV6-3 to TRBJ2-3, with 7 bases that match TRBD1. The CDR3 has 12 amino acids. V shed 5 bases, J shed 10 bases, and the junction held 6 bases outside the gene matches. Germline CDR1 and CDR2: MNHEY and SVGEGT. CDR3 region: CASSDRQGPQYF. CDR3 coding DNA: TGTGCCAGCAGTGACCGACAGGGACCGCAGTATTTT.